This TCR beta chain was obtained from a study of control samples from healthy donors and cancer patients. Sequencing was performed with immunoSEQ multiplex PCR; in TCRdb, only in-frame clones are kept and a portion is missing. Of about 110,000 clones detected, about 80% appear once; the ten largest clones hold 6% to 8%. Germline V gene sequence: CDR1 DFQATT, CDR2 SNEGSKA (reference sequence). CDR3 length: 11 amino acids. V lost 5 bases and J lost 10, with 14 bases in between. The receptor was derived from a young man in good health. The gene calls are TRBV20-1 and TRBJ1-1, with D possibly TRBD1 on 5 matching bases. Sample: blood. CDR3 amino acids: CSAPQGVGAFF. The CDR3 DNA reads as TGCAGTGCTCCTCAGGGTGTCGGAGCTTTCTTT.